The clone carrying this T cell receptor (beta chain) was counted between two and nine times. The sample belongs to a study of T cells in tumors after PD-1 blockade. Study in general: Treatment was either pembrolizumab 200 mg every 3 weeks or cemiplimab 350 mg every 2 weeks. Daily vismodegib 150 mg continued in a subset of anti-PD-1-treated patients. Blood samples averaged about 120,000 templates (range roughly 24,679-270,000) and 36,536 unique clonotypes.

V lost 2 bases, J lost 5 bases, and 8 bases stayed unmatched. The length of the CDR3 is 16 residues. Germline loops: CDR1 MDHEN, CDR2 SYDVKM. TCRdb keeps only in-frame clones here, not all; method: immunoSEQ multiplex PCR. This sample carries 60,000 to 65,000 clones, 74% of them seen once, and the ten largest clones take approximately 4.5%. The chain joins TRBV28 to TRBJ2-5, with 10 nucleotides matching TRBD1. The sequences come from PBMCs, collected after anti-PD-1 treatment. This clonotype originated in a human donor with basal cell carcinoma. CDR3 sequence (DNA): TGTGCCAGCAGTTTACTGACAGGGGGCGATGGGGAGACCCAGTACTTC. The encoded protein is CASSLLTGGDGETQYF. The full variable domain, completed using reference TRBV28 and TRBJ2-5, is DVKVTQSSRYLVKRTGEKVFLECVQDMDHENMFWYRQDPGLGLRLIYFSYDVKMKEKGDIPEGYSVSREKKERFSLILESASTNQTSMYLCASSLLTGGDGETQYFGPGTRLLVL.